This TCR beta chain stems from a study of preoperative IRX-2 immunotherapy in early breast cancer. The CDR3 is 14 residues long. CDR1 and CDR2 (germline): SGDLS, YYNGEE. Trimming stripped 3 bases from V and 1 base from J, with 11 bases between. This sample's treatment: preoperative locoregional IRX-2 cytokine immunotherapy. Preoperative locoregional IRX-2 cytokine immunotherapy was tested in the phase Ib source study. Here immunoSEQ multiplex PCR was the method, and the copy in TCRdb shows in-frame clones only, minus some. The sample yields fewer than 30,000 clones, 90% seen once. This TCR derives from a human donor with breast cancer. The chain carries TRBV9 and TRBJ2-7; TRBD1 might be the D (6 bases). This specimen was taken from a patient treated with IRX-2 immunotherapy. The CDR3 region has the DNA TGTGCCAGCAGCGCTAGACAGGATTCCTACGAGCAGTACTTC. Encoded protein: CASSARQDSYEQYF.